Presented here are 22 T cell receptor beta chains from one specimen sequenced in a study of yellow fever vaccine responses in identical twins. TCRdb processed the RT-PCR reads anew with MiXCR; each CDR3 protein has one entry. In the table there are about 23,000 distinct CDR3 sequences, around 77% of which are singletons. The material sequenced was T cells from blood (PBMCs), unsorted or a sorted subset (not recorded which), taken before or after yellow fever vaccination (not recorded which). All receptors derive from a woman between 18 and 29 years old who received the yellow fever vaccine.

The chain carries TRBV27 and TRBJ2-1, with 10 bases matching TRBD2. Germline-derived CDR1 and CDR2 are MNHEY and SMNVEV (reference sequence). The CDR3 length is 15 residues. V gave up 3 bases and J gave up 3 bases; unmatched junction bases: 2. The chain's CDR3 is CASSFRLAGYNEQFF. CDR3 DNA sequence: TGTGCCAGCAGTTTCCGACTAGCGGGCTACAATGAGCAGTTCTTC.

V usage is TRBV15 and J usage is TRBJ2-3; tentative D call: TRBD2 (6 bases). Germline loops: CDR1 LNHNV, CDR2 YYDKDF (reference sequence). V lost 4 bases and J 4 bases, leaving 12 bases between the germline ends. This CDR3 region has 14 residues. CDR3 loop: CATSTAGRSDTQYF. The CDR3 DNA is TGTGCCACCAGCACTGCAGGGAGGTCAGATACGCAGTATTTT.

The genes are TRBV5-1 and TRBJ2-1; the match to TRBD2 covers 8 bases. The CDR3 extends over 15 amino acids. V lost 2 bases and J lost 4; bases outside the gene matches: 5. CDR1 and CDR2 from the germline V gene are SGHRS and YFSETQ. The CDR3 protein is CASSLAGARYNEQFF. The CDR3 DNA reads as TGCGCCAGCAGCTTAGCGGGAGCGAGATACAATGAGCAGTTCTTC.

The rearrangement links TRBV19 to TRBJ1-1; D ambiguous. The germline V and J ends were trimmed by 4 bases and 1 base, with 7 bases remaining between them. Germline V gene lookup returns CDR1 LNHDA and CDR2 SQIVND (reference sequence). CDR3 length equals 13 residues. CDR3 loop: CASSSAENTEAFF. Here the CDR3 DNA reads TGTGCCAGTAGTAGCGCAGAGAACACTGAAGCTTTCTTT.

The chain couples TRBV18 to TRBJ2-1, with 7 bases that match TRBD1. The CDR3 is 15 amino acids. Germline CDR1 KGHSH, CDR2 LQKENI. The V and J ends lost 0 bases and 4 bases, in that order; junction bases with no gene match: 3. The CDR3 nucleotides read TGTGCCAGCTCACCACCCTCGGACAGGTACAATGAGCAGTTCTTC. Its translation: CASSPPSDRYNEQFF.

The chain combines TRBV10-3 with TRBJ1-1, with 7 bases lining up with TRBD1. The germline CDR1 and CDR2 sequences are ENHRY and SYGVKD. The CDR3 runs to 14 residues. V was pared by 6 bases and J by 0 bases, with 4 bases of the junction left unmatched. Written as DNA, the CDR3 is TGTGCCATCAGGACAGGGTTGATGAACACTGAAGCTTTCTTT. Protein sequence: CAIRTGLMNTEAFF.

The CDR3 sequence: CASSQTSGYGYTF. The CDR3 DNA follows: TGTGCCAGCAGTCAGACGTCGGGGTATGGCTACACCTTC. This chain joins TRBV12-3 or TRBV12-4 and TRBJ1-2; D gene uncertain. CDR3 length equals 13 residues. The V and J ends lost 5 bases and 5 bases respectively, with 12 bases between them.

This clonotype was detected once. The chain employs TRBV29-1 and TRBJ2-1; D gene unclear. There are 14 residues in the CDR3. Looked up from germline, CDR1 is SQVTM and CDR2 is ANQGSEA. V was shortened by 4 bases and J by 2 bases, with 12 bases between the two germline ends. CDR3 sequence: CSVGTAATYNEQFF. The CDR3 coding sequence is TGCAGCGTTGGGACGGCGGCTACCTACAATGAGCAGTTCTTC.

The V call is TRBV2, the J call TRBJ1-5; D is uncertain. V was clipped by 4 bases and J by 1 base, with 11 bases between them. This CDR3 is 15 amino acids long. Per germline, CDR1 SNHLY and CDR2 FYNNEI. This chain's CDR3 is CASSGYGESNQPQHF. The CDR3 nucleotides are TGTGCCAGCAGTGGGTACGGTGAAAGCAATCAGCCCCAGCATTTT. Using reference TRBV2 and TRBJ1-5 for the parts outside the CDR3, the full variable domain is EPEVTQTPSHQVTQMGQEVILRCVPISNHLYFYWYRQILGQKVEFLVSFYNNEISEKSEIFDDQFSVERPDGSNFTLKIRSTKLEDSAMYFCASSGYGESNQPQHFGDGTRLSIL.

The table lists this clonotype with a count of one. This rearrangement joins TRBV2 to TRBJ2-2, with 12 bases lining up with TRBD2. The J segment lost 7 bases and the V segment lost 2 bases, leaving 5 bases of the junction unmatched. Germline V gene data show CDR1 as SNHLY and CDR2 as FYNNEI. The CDR3 has 16 residues. CDR3 in DNA: TGTGCCAGCAGTGAACGGCGACTAGCGGGAGTCGGGGAGCTGTTTTTT. Its protein product is CASSERRLAGVGELFF.

This clonotype has a handful of counts. The chain carries TRBV18 and TRBJ1-2; D gene ambiguous. CDR3 length: 16 residues. Germline V CDR1 and CDR2: KGHSH, LQKENI. The V end was cut by 3 bases, the J end by 4 bases, with 18 bases between. The CDR3 nucleotides read TGTGCCAGCTCACCCTGGGAGACGGAAACTCTCTATGGCTACACCTTC. It codes for CASSPWETETLYGYTF.

CDR3 sequence: CASSQVQGMGTEAFF. As DNA, the CDR3 is TGCGCCAGCAGCCAAGTACAGGGGATGGGCACTGAAGCTTTCTTT. The rearrangement joins TRBV4-1 to TRBJ1-1, with 7 bases that match TRBD1. V gave up 1 base and J gave up 4 bases; unmatched junction bases: 6. Germline V lookup: CDR1 MGHRA, CDR2 YSYEKL. The length of the CDR3 is 15 residues.

The chain employs TRBV20-1 and TRBJ2-1; TRBD1 matches 7 bases. The CDR3 runs to 15 residues. V was pared by 2 bases and J by 3 bases, with 7 bases of the junction left unmatched. In germline, CDR1 is DFQATT, CDR2 SNEGSKA (reference sequence). The CDR3 DNA follows: TGCAGTGCTAGACCTTGGACAGGTCTCTACAATGAGCAGTTCTTC. Its protein is CSARPWTGLYNEQFF.

This clonotype was recorded a few times. The genes are TRBV29-1 and TRBJ1-2, with a weak D call TRBD1 (6 bases). This CDR3 is built from 13 residues. V gave up 8 bases and J gave up 3 bases, with 16 bases separating them. The germline CDR1 and CDR2 sequences are SQVTM and ANQGSEA. The CDR3 is CSSDLHRDYGYTF. CDR3 in DNA: TGCAGCTCCGACTTGCACAGGGACTATGGCTACACCTTC.

Here the CDR3 reads CASSPPGQGTDTQYF. CDR3 nucleotides: TGTGCCAGCTCACCACCGGGACAGGGCACAGATACGCAGTATTTT. The rearrangement links TRBV18 to TRBJ2-3; 8 bases map to TRBD1. V shed 0 bases and J 1 base; nucleotides not matched to a gene: 0. Germline values: CDR1 KGHSH, CDR2 LQKENI. CDR3 length: 15 amino acids.

The chain uses TRBV13 and TRBJ2-1, with 10 bases matching TRBD2. CDR1 and CDR2 (germline): PRHDT, FYEKMQ (reference sequence). The J segment lost 8 bases and the V segment lost 7 bases, leaving 11 bases of the junction unmatched. This CDR3 spans 15 amino acids. CDR3 bases: TGTGCCAGCAAGATGGCTAGCGGGAGATGGGATGAGCAGTTCTTC. Translated: CASKMASGRWDEQFF.

The chain carries TRBV10-3 and TRBJ1-2, with a tentative D call TRBD1 (5 bases). Germline V gene lookup returns CDR1 ENHRY and CDR2 SYGVKD. The CDR3 extends over 12 amino acids. V lost 9 bases and J 1 base, leaving 9 bases between the germline ends. CDR3 region: CAIKDSNYGYTF. The DNA for the CDR3 is TGTGCCATAAAAGACAGTAACTATGGCTACACCTTC.

This clonotype has a handful of counts. This chain joins TRBV7-9 and TRBJ2-7; D unclear. The germline V gene encodes CDR1 SEHNR and CDR2 FQNEAQ (reference sequence). V lost 6 bases to trimming and J lost 4 bases, with 16 bases between them. CDR3 size: 14 residues. The CDR3 region has the DNA TGTGCCAGCAGTTTGGGTACATCTGTGTACGAGCAGTACTTC. Amino acids: CASSLGTSVYEQYF.

This chain uses TRBV24-1 with TRBJ2-2; D is unclear. Trimming cost V 7 bases and J 5 bases, with 10 bases left between them. Germline values: CDR1 KGHDR, CDR2 SFDVKD. The CDR3 contains 13 residues. The CDR3 DNA reads TGTGCCACCAGAGCGTCGGGTACCGGGGAGCTGTTTTTT. Its protein is CATRASGTGELFF.

The rearrangement uses TRBV29-1 and TRBJ1-1; D is undetermined. The length of the CDR3 is 15 residues. Germline V gives CDR1 SQVTM, CDR2 ANQGSEA. V lost 4 bases to trimming and J lost 1 base, with 16 bases between them. The CDR3 sequence is CSVGRATSGNTEAFF. In DNA form, the CDR3 reads TGCAGCGTTGGTAGGGCAACCTCCGGGAACACTGAAGCTTTCTTT. The full variable domain, in which reference TRBV29-1 and TRBJ1-1 provide the parts outside the CDR3, is SAVISQKPSRDICQRGTSLTIQCQVDSQVTMMFWYRQQPGQSLTLIATANQGSEATYESGFVIDKFPISRPNLTFSTLTVSNMSPEDSSIYLCSVGRATSGNTEAFFGQGTRLTVV.

The chain uses TRBV29-1 and TRBJ2-1; D is unresolved. Trimming pared 5 bases from V and 4 bases from J, leaving 12 bases between. CDR1 and CDR2 from the germline V gene are SQVTM and ANQGSEA. The length of the CDR3 is 13 residues. The CDR3: CSVLGAFYNEQFF. The CDR3 region has the DNA TGCAGCGTTCTGGGTGCTTTTTACAATGAGCAGTTCTTC.

J is TRBJ2-1 and V is TRBV2; TRBD1 matches 7 bases. Germline values: CDR1 SNHLY, CDR2 FYNNEI. The CDR3 has 15 residues. V was clipped by 4 bases and J by 5 bases; unmatched bases: 8. CDR3 DNA sequence: TGTGCCAGCAGTGGTCAAGGGGGCGCCCACAATGAGCAGTTCTTC. It codes for CASSGQGGAHNEQFF.